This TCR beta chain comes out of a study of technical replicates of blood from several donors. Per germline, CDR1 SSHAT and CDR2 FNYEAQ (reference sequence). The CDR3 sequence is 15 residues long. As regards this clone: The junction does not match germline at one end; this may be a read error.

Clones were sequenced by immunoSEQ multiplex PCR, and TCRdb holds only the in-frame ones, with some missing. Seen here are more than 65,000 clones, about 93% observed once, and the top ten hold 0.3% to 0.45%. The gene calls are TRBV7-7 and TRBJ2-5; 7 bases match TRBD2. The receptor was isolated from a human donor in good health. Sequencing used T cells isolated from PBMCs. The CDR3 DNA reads TGTGCTAGCAGCTTAAGCGGGGCATCTCAAGAGACCCAGTACTTC. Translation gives CASSLSGASQETQYF. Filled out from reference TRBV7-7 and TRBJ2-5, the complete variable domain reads GAGVSQSPRYKVTKRGQDVTLRCDPISSHATLYWYQQALGQGPEFLTYFNYEAQPDKSGLPSDRFSAERPEGSISTLTIQRTEQRDSAMYRCASSLSGASQETQYFGPGTRLLVL.